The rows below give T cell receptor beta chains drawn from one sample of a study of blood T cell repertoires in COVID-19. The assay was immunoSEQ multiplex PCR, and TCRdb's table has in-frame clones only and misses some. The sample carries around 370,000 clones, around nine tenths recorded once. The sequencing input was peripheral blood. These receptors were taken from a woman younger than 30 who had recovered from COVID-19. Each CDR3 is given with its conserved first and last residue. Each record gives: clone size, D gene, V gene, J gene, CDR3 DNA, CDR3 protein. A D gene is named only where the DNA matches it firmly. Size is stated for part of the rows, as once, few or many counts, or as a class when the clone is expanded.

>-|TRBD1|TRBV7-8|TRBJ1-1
TGTGCCAGCAGCTTAAGGCGGACAGGAGCTCGGAGCACTGAAGCTTTCTTT
CASSLRRTGARSTEAFF
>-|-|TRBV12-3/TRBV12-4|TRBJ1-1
TGTGCCAGCAGTTTAAAAGTAGACACTGAAGCTTTCTTT
CASSLKVDTEAFF
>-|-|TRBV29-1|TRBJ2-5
TGCAGCGCCCTGGCGGTGCCGGAAGAGACCCAGTACTTC
CSALAVPEETQYF
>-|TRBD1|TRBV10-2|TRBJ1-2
TGCGCCAGCAGTACAGGGGCGGTTGGCTATGGCTACACCTTC
CASSTGAVGYGYTF
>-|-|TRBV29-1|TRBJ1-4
TGCAGCGCCTCCGAGCGTAAAGGTGCTAATGAAAAACTGTTTTTT
CSASERKGANEKLFF
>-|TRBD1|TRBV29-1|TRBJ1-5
TGCAGCGTTGCCGGGACAGGGTATCAGCCCCAGCATTTT
CSVAGTGYQPQHF
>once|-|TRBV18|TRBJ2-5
TGTGCCAGCTCACCGAATGAGGAGACCCAGTACTTC
CASSPNEETQYF
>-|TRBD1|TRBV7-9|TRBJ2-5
TGTGCCAGCAGCTTAGCGGACAGGATAGAAGAGACCCAGTACTTC
CASSLADRIEETQYF
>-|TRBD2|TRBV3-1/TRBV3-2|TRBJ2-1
TGTGCCAGCAGCCCGAGACTAGCGGCCTACAATGAGCAGTTCTTC
CASSPRLAAYNEQFF
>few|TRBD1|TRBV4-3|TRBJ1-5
TGCGCCAGCAGCCGAGACGTTCAGGGGGGCAATCAGCCCCAGCATTTT
CASSRDVQGGNQPQHF
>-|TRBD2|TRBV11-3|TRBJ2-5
TGTGCCAGCAGCTTAGATGGGGGGACTAGCGATCAGACCCAGTACTTC
CASSLDGGTSDQTQYF
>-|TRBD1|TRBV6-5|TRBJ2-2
TGTGCCAGCAGGGGTGGGACAGGAATCTCTGGGGAGCTGTTTTTT
CASRGGTGISGELFF
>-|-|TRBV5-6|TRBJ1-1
TGTGCCAGCAGCCCGGGGGGCAGGCTGAACACTGAAGCTTTCTTT
CASSPGGRLNTEAFF
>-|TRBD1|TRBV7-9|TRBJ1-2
TGTGCCAGCAGCTCACCCCGGGACAGGGCCGTATTGGGGGGTGGCTACACCTTC
CASSSPRDRAVLGGGYTF
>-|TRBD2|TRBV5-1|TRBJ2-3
TGCGCCAGCAGCTTGGGGACTAGCGGGAGCGGTGGCACAGATACGCAGTATTTT
CASSLGTSGSGGTDTQYF
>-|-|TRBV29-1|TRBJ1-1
TGCAGCGTTGAGAGAATTGGCACTGAAGCTTTCTTT
CSVERIGTEAFF
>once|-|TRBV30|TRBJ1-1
TGTGCCTGGAGGAACACAGGGTGGGAGGCTTTCTTT
CAWRNTGWEAFF
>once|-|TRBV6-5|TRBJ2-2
TGTGCCAGCAGTTCCCGGAGGTACACCGGGGAGCTGTTTTTT
CASSSRRYTGELFF
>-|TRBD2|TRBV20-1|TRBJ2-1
TGCAGTGCTAGTCTGGCGGCTAGCGGGAGGGCTTACAATGAGCAGTTCTTC
CSASLAASGRAYNEQFF
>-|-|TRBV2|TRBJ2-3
TGTGCCAGCAGTAGGGCCCCGGGGGTAGATACGCAGTATTTT
CASSRAPGVDTQYF
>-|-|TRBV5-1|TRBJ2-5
TGCGCCAGCAGCTTGGACCAGGGGTCTGGGTCCATCGAGACCCAGTACTTC
CASSLDQGSGSIETQYF
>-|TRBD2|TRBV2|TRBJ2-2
TGTGCCAGCAGCCGGGCGGGAGGGAACACCGGGGAGCTGTTTTTT
CASSRAGGNTGELFF
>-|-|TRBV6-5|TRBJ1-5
TGTGCCAGCACTACTTATGGCAATCAGCCCCAGCATTTT
CASTTYGNQPQHF
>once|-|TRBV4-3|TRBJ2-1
TGCGCCAGCAGCCAAGAGGCAGGGGCCGTCTCCTACAATGAGCAGTTCTTC
CASSQEAGAVSYNEQFF
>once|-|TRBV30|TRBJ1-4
TGTGCCTGGAGCGCCACAAACCAGGGGGAAAAACTGTTTTTT
CAWSATNQGEKLFF
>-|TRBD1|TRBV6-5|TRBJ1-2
TGTGCCAGCAGAGACGGGACAGTCCATGGCTACACCTTC
CASRDGTVHGYTF
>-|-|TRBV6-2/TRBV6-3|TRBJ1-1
TGTGCCAGCAGTCACGCGGATTCCACTGAAGCTTTCTTT
CASSHADSTEAFF
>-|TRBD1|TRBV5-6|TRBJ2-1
TGTGCCAGCAGCTTAAGACAGGGTTACAATGAGCAGTTCTTC
CASSLRQGYNEQFF
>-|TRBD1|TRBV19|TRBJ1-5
TGTGCCAGTAGTATGGGGTCCCCCGGGACAGGATGGGGCAATCAGCCCCAGCATTTT
CASSMGSPGTGWGNQPQHF
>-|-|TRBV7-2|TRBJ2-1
TGTGCCAGCAGCTCGAGCGGAGTCTCCTACAATGAGCAGTTCTTC
CASSSSGVSYNEQFF
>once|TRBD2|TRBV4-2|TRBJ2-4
TGTGCCAGCAGCCAGGTACTAGCGGGAGGGCCTCCTATGAACATTCAGTACTTC
CASSQVLAGGPPMNIQYF
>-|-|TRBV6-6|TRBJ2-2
TGTGCCAGCAGTCGCCCCCGCGGGGACACCGGGGAGCTGTTTTTT
CASSRPRGDTGELFF